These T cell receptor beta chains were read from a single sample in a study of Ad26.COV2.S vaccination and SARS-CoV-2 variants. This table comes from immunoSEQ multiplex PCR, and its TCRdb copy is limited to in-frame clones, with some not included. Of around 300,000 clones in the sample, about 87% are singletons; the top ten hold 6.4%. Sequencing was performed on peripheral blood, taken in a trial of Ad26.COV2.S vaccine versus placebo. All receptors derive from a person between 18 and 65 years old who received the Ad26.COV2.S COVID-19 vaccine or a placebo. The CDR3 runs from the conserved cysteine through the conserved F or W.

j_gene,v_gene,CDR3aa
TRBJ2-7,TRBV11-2,CASSFGAGTVLYEQYF
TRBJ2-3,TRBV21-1,CASSKFSSQYF
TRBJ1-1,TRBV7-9,CASSRYTEAFF
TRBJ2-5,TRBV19,CASSIGTPQTQYF
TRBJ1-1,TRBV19,CASTPSRGTEAFF
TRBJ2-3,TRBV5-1,CASSLDGTAITDTQYF
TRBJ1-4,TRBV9,CASSPSGLGTATNEKLFF
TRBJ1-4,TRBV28,CASSSRGLSEKLFF
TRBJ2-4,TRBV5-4,CASSPMGLSSSLAKNIQYF
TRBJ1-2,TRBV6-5,CASRTVGRGYTF
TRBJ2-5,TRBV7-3,CASSPNGGAETQYF
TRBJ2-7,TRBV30,CAWDSGRGMDEQYF
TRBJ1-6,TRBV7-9,CASSNTGLNSPLHF
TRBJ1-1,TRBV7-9,CASSLGQGASEAFF
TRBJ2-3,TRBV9,CASSRFIQGSTDTQYF
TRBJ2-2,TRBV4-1,CASSQVPGLANTGELFF
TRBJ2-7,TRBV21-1,CATPPRDRAPYEQYF
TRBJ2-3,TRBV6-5,CASSYDDRDTDTQYF
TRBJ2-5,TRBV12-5,CASGLVSGLAGGPETQYF
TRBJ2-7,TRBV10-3,CAISPSGRGRNYEQYF
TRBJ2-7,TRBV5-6,CASSFLDRRRTYEQYF
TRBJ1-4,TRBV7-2,CASSFPPPGTGRVREKLFF
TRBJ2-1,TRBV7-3,CASSPGLGPYNEQFF
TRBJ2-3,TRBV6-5,CASTDPPDTQYF
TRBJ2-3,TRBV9,CASSPIAGEDTQYF
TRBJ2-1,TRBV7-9,CASSLERLAANYNEQFF
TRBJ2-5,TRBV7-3,CASSYLAGLQETQYF
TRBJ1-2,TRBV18,CASSPDGTDYGYTF
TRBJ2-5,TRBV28,CASSSTSGSFETQYF
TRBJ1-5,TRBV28,CASSSGTGYQPQHF
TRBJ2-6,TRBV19,CASSIKPRGANVLTF
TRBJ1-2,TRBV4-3,CASSQDRIGNTANYGYTF
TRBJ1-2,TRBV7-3,CASSLNSEYGYTF
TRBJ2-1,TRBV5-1,CASSFTSGMREEQFF
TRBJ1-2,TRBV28,CASSLPGTRYGYTF
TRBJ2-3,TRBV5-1,CASSRGQGAIDTQYF
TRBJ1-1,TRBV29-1,CSAMGQLNTEAFF
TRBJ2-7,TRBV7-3,CASSPRPGAPYEQYF
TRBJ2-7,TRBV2,CASSLNRAAYEQYF
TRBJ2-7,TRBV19,CASSSRAVNSYEQYF
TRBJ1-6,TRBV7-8,CASSVGQGHSPLHF
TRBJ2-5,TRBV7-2,CASSLGAEAETQYF
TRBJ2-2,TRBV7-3,CASSLKRGNTGELFF
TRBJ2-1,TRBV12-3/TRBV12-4,CASRWVNEQFF